This TCR beta chain came from a study of blood T cell repertoires in COVID-19. Overall study context: The United States, Italy and Spain were the sources of the acute and convalescent COVID-19 samples. T cells, B-cell-depleted T cells, or PBMCs provided the cDNA or gDNA that served as material.

Authors' analysis steps: Counts of nucleated cells, estimated from reference gene primer amplification, were obtained. Sequenced by immunoSEQ multiplex PCR; TCRdb stores in-frame clones only, minus some. V and J calls plus clone size are reproduced from that table; the DNA served to infer D and trimming. This sample yields roughly 250,000 clones, of which 86% are seen a single time; roughly 9.8% belongs to the top ten. This CDR3 is 15 amino acids long. The germline V gene encodes CDR1 SGHNT and CDR2 YYREEE (reference sequence). The germline V and J ends were trimmed by 0 bases and 0 bases, with 10 bases remaining between them.

This sequence joins TRBV5-4 and TRBJ2-7, with D possibly being TRBD2 (5 bases). The sample taken for sequencing was peripheral blood. The TCR sequence derives from a man aged 35 to 55 who had recovered from COVID-19. CDR3 protein: CASSLEVATSYEQYF. The CDR3 nucleotides read TGTGCCAGCAGCTTGGAGGTAGCGACCTCCTACGAGCAGTACTTC.